What follows are 30 T cell receptor beta chains derived from one specimen sequenced in a study of blood T cell repertoires in COVID-19. Profiling relied on immunoSEQ multiplex PCR, and the TCRdb table lists in-frame clones only, not all of them. The data show approximately 270,000 clones, with approximately 84% seen just once and about 15% held by the top ten. Sequencing was done on a sample of peripheral blood. The receptors stem from a person aged 70 to 85 with COVID-19, enrolled during active disease.

This chain's CDR3 is CASSYRGGDQPQHF. The CDR3 nucleotides are TGTGCCAGCAGTTACCGGGGGGGGGATCAGCCCCAGCATTTT. The genes are TRBV6-6 and TRBJ1-5; tentatively, D is TRBD1 (5 bases). CDR1 is MNHNY, CDR2 SVGAGI, per germline (reference sequence). V lost 2 bases to trimming and J lost 5 bases, with 10 bases between them. This CDR3 is 14 amino acids long.

CDR3 in amino acids: CASSLEGASGGLTQYF. In nucleotides, the CDR3 is TGCGCCAGCAGCTTGGAGGGTGCCAGCGGGGGGCTAACCCAGTACTTC. V is TRBV5-1 and J is TRBJ2-5; 9 bases are a match to TRBD2. Germline CDR1 reads SGHRS; CDR2 reads YFSETQ. Trimming removed 0 bases from V and 8 bases from J; junction bases left unmatched: 11. This CDR3 has 16 residues.

This clone occurred a few times. The genes are TRBV5-4 and TRBJ1-6, with a weak D call TRBD1 (6 bases). The germline gives CDR1 SGHNT, CDR2 YYREEE (reference sequence). Trimming removed 4 bases at V and 8 bases at J, with 16 bases between. This CDR3 region has 15 residues. CDR3 loop: CASSGSGDKYSPLHF. CDR3 sequence (DNA): TGTGCCAGCAGCGGATCAGGGGACAAATATTCACCCCTCCACTTT.

CDR3 nucleotides: TGTGCCAGCAGTTACTCACAGGGGGCGCGTGAGCAGTACTTC. Translation gives CASSYSQGAREQYF. This chain uses TRBV6-5 with TRBJ2-7; TRBD1 aligns across 9 bases. This CDR3 is 14 amino acids long. The V segment lost 0 bases and the J segment 7 bases; nucleotides outside the gene matches: 4. Germline CDR1 and CDR2: MNHEY and SVGAGI.

The chain recombines TRBV29-1 with TRBJ1-2, with D unresolved. This CDR3 has 14 amino acids. The germline V gene encodes CDR1 SQVTM and CDR2 ANQGSEA. Trimming cost V 3 bases and J 7 bases, with 18 bases left between them. This CDR3 reads CSVETAGGYRGYTF. CDR3 nucleotides: TGCAGCGTTGAGACGGCTGGCGGTTATCGTGGCTACACCTTC.

This clone was seen just once. The chain couples TRBV5-4 to TRBJ2-3, with TRBD2 matching over 13 bases. Trimming removed 3 bases from V and 6 bases from J; junction bases left unmatched: 10. Per the germline V gene, CDR1 is SGHNT and CDR2 is YYREEE (reference sequence). The CDR3 loop spans 17 amino acids. The CDR3 DNA follows: TGTGCCAGCAGCTCTCCCCGACTAGCGGGGGGCAGGGATACGCAGTATTTT. It translates to CASSSPRLAGGRDTQYF.

The chain employs TRBV7-2 and TRBJ1-1; weak D call: TRBD1 (5 bases). The CDR3 sequence is 14 residues long. The V and J ends lost 0 bases and 7 bases respectively, with 12 bases between them. The V gene's germline CDR1 is SGHTA and CDR2 FQGNSA. DNA for the CDR3: TGTGCCAGCAGCTTAGCAGGCGGGGGGTTTGAAGCTTTCTTT. Translation gives CASSLAGGGFEAFF.

This chain uses TRBV6-4 with TRBJ1-1; no clear D. The germline CDR1 and CDR2 sequences are MRHNA and SNTAGT. The V gene lost 6 bases and the J gene lost 4 bases, with 15 bases spanning the gap. This CDR3 region has 14 residues. The CDR3 nucleotides read TGTGCCAGCAGGAGAGAACAGCGGAGCACTGAAGCTTTCTTT. It is translated as CASRREQRSTEAFF.

The V and J genes are TRBV14 and TRBJ1-1; possibly TRBD1 for D (6 bases). This CDR3 comprises 12 residues. The germline V gene has CDR1 SGHDN and CDR2 FVKESK. Trimming took off 3 bases at V and 10 bases at J, with 12 bases between the two ends. The CDR3 is CASSQGALVAFF. The CDR3 nucleotides are TGTGCCAGCAGCCAGGGGGCCTTGGTAGCTTTCTTT.

The V gene is TRBV6-5, the J gene TRBJ1-3, with 9 bases that match TRBD1. The CDR3 contains 15 residues. The germline CDR1 and CDR2 sequences are MNHEY and SVGAGI. J lost 2 bases, V lost 4 bases, and 3 bases had no gene match. The chain's CDR3 is CASSWDRATGNTIYF. The CDR3 nucleotides read TGTGCCAGCAGTTGGGACAGGGCAACTGGAAACACCATATATTTT.

V is TRBV7-2 and J is TRBJ1-3; 8 nucleotides line up with TRBD1. This CDR3 region has 16 residues. The ends lost 5 bases at V and 10 bases at J; junction bases unmatched: 16. Germline lookup yields CDR1 SGHTA and CDR2 FQGNSA. CDR3 sequence reads: CASSPSVVGTGETIYF. CDR3 coding DNA: TGTGCCAGCAGCCCCTCTGTCGTCGGGACAGGAGAGACCATATATTTT.

The chain has TRBV7-3 and TRBJ2-1, with 9 positions matching TRBD2. The CDR3 length is 18 residues. Germline CDR1 is SGHTA and CDR2 is FQGTGA. Unmatched junction bases numbered 13, after V lost 1 base and J lost 6 bases. The CDR3 DNA sequence: TGTGCCAGCAGCTTAAATCCAGCGGGGGGCCGGTCCGTCAATGAGCAGTTCTTC. It codes for CASSLNPAGGRSVNEQFF.

V gene TRBV9 combines with J gene TRBJ2-5; 7 nucleotides match TRBD2. CDR1 and CDR2 (germline): SGDLS, YYNGEE. The CDR3 runs to 15 residues. With V trimmed by 4 bases and J by 5 bases, 11 bases remained unmatched. This CDR3 is CASSPRVGGGETQYF. The CDR3 coding sequence is TGTGCCAGCAGCCCCCGAGTTGGGGGAGGGGAGACCCAGTACTTC.

In this sample, this clone turned up a few times. The V gene is TRBV29-1, the J gene TRBJ2-7, with a weak D call TRBD1 (5 bases). CDR1 is SQVTM and CDR2 is ANQGSEA in the germline V gene. This CDR3 spans 12 amino acids. V was pared by 5 bases and J by 5 bases, with 13 bases between. Here the CDR3 reads CSVQQGTHEQYF. The CDR3, as DNA: TGCAGCGTTCAGCAGGGAACTCACGAGCAGTACTTC.

The genes are TRBV12-3 or TRBV12-4 and TRBJ2-7; D might be TRBD1 (6 bases). Trimming removed 6 bases at V and 6 bases at J, with 9 bases between. CDR3 size: 11 residues. Written as DNA, the CDR3 is TGTGCCAGCAGAGAACAGGGCGAGCAGTACTTC. Its protein is CASREQGEQYF.

The rearrangement uses TRBV6-5 and TRBJ2-6, with TRBD1 identical over 8 bases. CDR1 MNHEY and CDR2 SVGAGI come from the germline V gene. Trimming took 4 bases from V and 2 from J; bases not matched to a gene: 1. The CDR3 length is 15 residues. The CDR3: CASSSQGAGANVLTF. As DNA, the CDR3 is TGTGCCAGCAGTTCACAGGGGGCTGGGGCCAACGTCCTGACTTTC.

V usage is TRBV28 and J usage is TRBJ2-1; TRBD1 might be the D (6 bases). CDR3 length: 18 residues. The V end lost 2 bases, the J end lost 4 bases, and 21 bases lay between the germline ends. Germline V gives CDR1 MDHEN, CDR2 SYDVKM. Here the CDR3 DNA reads TGTGCCAGCAGTTTAGAAGCGGCAGGACAGAGACTTTACAATGAGCAGTTCTTC. Its translation: CASSLEAAGQRLYNEQFF.

This chain joins TRBV7-3 and TRBJ2-5; 8 bases fit TRBD2. CDR1 and CDR2 (germline): SGHTA, FQGTGA. V gave up 2 bases and J gave up 5 bases; unmatched junction bases: 7. This CDR3 region has 15 residues. CDR3 DNA sequence: TGTGCCAGCAGCTTAGGGACTAGGCGTTTGGAGACCCAGTACTTC. Its translation: CASSLGTRRLETQYF.

In this sample, this clone turned up a few times. The chain employs TRBV14 and TRBJ2-2; possibly TRBD1 for D (6 bases). CDR1 and CDR2 (germline): SGHDN, FVKESK. CDR3 length: 18 residues. Trimming cost V 4 bases and J 5 bases, with 23 bases left between them. CDR3 in amino acids: CASSPYRVSALPTGELFF. The CDR3 DNA follows: TGTGCCAGCAGCCCCTACAGGGTCTCGGCCCTACCTACCGGGGAGCTGTTTTTT.

In the case of this clone: Other nucleotide sequences in the sample specify the same CDR3. This chain links TRBV5-1 with TRBJ1-5, with a possible D match to TRBD1 (5 bases). This CDR3 has 14 residues. From germline, CDR1 is SGHRS and CDR2 YFSETQ. The V end was cut by 0 bases, the J end by 4 bases, with 8 bases between. The CDR3 sequence: CASSLEGVNQPQHF. CDR3 DNA: TGCGCCAGCAGCTTGGAAGGGGTAAATCAGCCCCAGCATTTT.

The V gene is TRBV3-1 (or the pseudogene TRBV3-2), the J gene TRBJ1-2; TRBD1 agrees at 7 bases. The CDR3 extends over 13 amino acids. Trimming took 4 bases from V and 1 from J; bases not matched to a gene: 0. CDR1 and CDR2 (germline): LGHDT, YNNKEL (reference sequence). CDR3 protein: CASSRQGNYGYTF. The CDR3 DNA follows: TGTGCCAGCAGCCGACAGGGTAACTATGGCTACACCTTC.

Remarks on this clone: In the same sample, other DNA sequences code for this CDR3. This chain joins TRBV5-6 and TRBJ1-5; D unresolved. The CDR3 loop spans 12 amino acids. Germline V gene sequence: CDR1 SGHDT, CDR2 YYEEEE. V lost 1 base and J lost 6, with 5 bases in between. The CDR3 loop reads CASSLSGQPQHF. The CDR3 nucleotides are TGTGCCAGCAGCTTGTCCGGTCAGCCCCAGCATTTT.

V gene TRBV15 combines with J gene TRBJ2-1; 7 positions match TRBD2. The CDR3 runs to 17 residues. Looked up from germline, CDR1 is LNHNV and CDR2 is YYDKDF (reference sequence). Losses at the gene ends were 1 base for V and 2 bases for J; bases not matched to a gene: 8. CDR3 nucleotide sequence: TGTGCCACCAGCAGAGGTTCAGGAGCGGGACCCTACAATGAGCAGTTCTTC. Protein product: CATSRGSGAGPYNEQFF.

This CDR3 is CASSSIPGANQPQHF. The CDR3 nucleotides read TGCGCCAGCAGCTCAATCCCAGGGGCCAATCAGCCCCAGCATTTT. The chain recombines TRBV5-1 with TRBJ1-5; a weak D match, TRBD1 (6 bases). The V gene lost 3 bases and the J gene lost 3 bases, with 13 bases spanning the gap. The length of the CDR3 is 15 residues. Germline loops: CDR1 SGHRS, CDR2 YFSETQ.

The table lists this clone with many counts. The rearrangement joins TRBV11-2 to TRBJ2-7; maybe TRBD2 (5 bases). Germline CDR1 and CDR2: SGHAT and FQNNGV. The CDR3 sequence is 16 residues long. V shed 5 bases and J shed 3 bases, with 20 bases lying between them. Written as DNA, the CDR3 is TGTGCCAGCAGCCATTACGCCGGGAAGCAGGACTACGAGCAGTACTTC. Translation: CASSHYAGKQDYEQYF.

This clone came up a few times. The chain recombines TRBV29-1 with TRBJ2-2, with 7 bases fitting TRBD1. The junction had 4 bases not matched to a gene; V was cut back by 6 bases and J by 0 bases. Germline CDR1 and CDR2: SQVTM and ANQGSEA. This CDR3 spans 14 amino acids. The CDR3 reads CSVGTATNTGELFF. The DNA for the CDR3 is TGCAGCGTGGGGACAGCAACGAACACCGGGGAGCTGTTTTTT.

The rearrangement uses TRBV30 and TRBJ1-2; D remains unclear. Per germline, CDR1 GTSNPN and CDR2 SVGIG (reference sequence). V was trimmed by 0 bases and J by 14 bases, leaving 16 bases between them. The CDR3 totals 12 residues. For the CDR3, the DNA is TGTGCCTGGAGTGTACGAGGTAGGAGCCAAACCTTC. Its translation: CAWSVRGRSQTF.

The chain joins TRBV27 to TRBJ2-7; 8 bases fit TRBD1. V lost 3 bases, J lost 4 bases, and 8 bases stayed unmatched. The germline gives CDR1 MNHEY, CDR2 SMNVEV (reference sequence). The CDR3 is 15 amino acids. The CDR3 reads CASSFGTGDRYEQYF. The CDR3, as DNA: TGTGCCAGCAGTTTCGGGACAGGCGACAGGTACGAGCAGTACTTC.

J is TRBJ1-3 and V is TRBV29-1; D is unresolved. With 7 bases removed from V and 4 bases from J, the gap between germline ends came to 8 bases. The germline V gene encodes CDR1 SQVTM and CDR2 ANQGSEA. The CDR3 length is 11 residues. The CDR3 region is CSALEGNTIYF. Here the CDR3 DNA reads TGCAGCGCACTCGAGGGAAACACCATATATTTT.

This chain links TRBV28 with TRBJ1-1, with 7 bases aligning to TRBD1. CDR1 and CDR2 from the germline V gene are MDHEN and SYDVKM. The J segment lost 7 bases and the V segment lost 5 bases, leaving 10 bases of the junction unmatched. This CDR3 region has 14 residues. The CDR3 region is CASSAIPGQIEAFF. Here the CDR3 DNA reads TGTGCCAGCAGTGCTATCCCGGGACAGATTGAAGCTTTCTTT.